The entry that follows covers one T cell receptor (beta chain) sequence. Its cognate antigen is unknown. Trimming left V 2 bases short and J 9 bases short, with 18 bases between. The length of the CDR3 is 15 residues. Germline V lookup: CDR1 MNHNY, CDR2 SVGAGI (reference sequence). These data originate in a study of cytomegalovirus exposure and HLA in healthy donors. Regarding the study as a whole: Immune exposure data for these donors was limited to CMV serostatus.

Researchers ran the PCR with 60 Vbeta and 13 Jbeta primers. Sequencing was performed with immunoSEQ multiplex PCR; in TCRdb, only in-frame clones are kept and a portion is missing. This repertoire shows 100,000 to 150,000 clones, approximately 73% found once; its top ten account for approximately 4.8%. V is TRBV6-6 and J is TRBJ2-3; D might be TRBD1 (6 bases). The sample comprised PBMCs. This TCR derives from a man between 60 and 75 years old in good health and CMV-seropositive. CDR3 in DNA: TGTGCCAGCAGTTACACCTACGGCTGGGGGCGGACGCAGTATTTT. Encoded protein: CASSYTYGWGRTQYF.